A selection of T cell receptor beta chains follows, all from one sample in a study of T cell repertoires in cytomegalovirus infection. TCRdb independently ran MiXCR on the reads; one entry per CDR3 protein. The table lists 200,000 to 250,000 distinct CDR3 sequences, about 5.9% of them singletons. Sequenced sample: PBMCs. Source of these receptors: a human donor in good health (CMV status not recorded). Some clones in this sample may be carry-over from other donors' samples. The CDR3 runs from the conserved cysteine through the conserved F or W. D genes are given only for firm matches. For some rows the clone size is stated as once, few or many, or as a class when expanded; others skip it.

>TRBJ2-3|few|NA|TRBV5-4
TGTGCCAGCAGCGTGGAGCCCCTTGAACATACGCAGTATTTT
CASSVEPLEHTQYF
>TRBJ2-5|many|TRBD1|TRBV9
TGTGCCAGCAGCGTAGCCCCCGCAGGGGGAATGGGCCAAGAGACCCAGTACTTC
CASSVAPAGGMGQETQYF
>TRBJ2-7|many|NA|TRBV20-1
TGCAGTGCTAGAAGGGGGGACTACGAGCAGTACTTC
CSARRGDYEQYF
>TRBJ2-1|many|TRBD2|TRBV7-2
TGTGCCAGCAGCTTAGCCCCGGGACTAGCTCAGAATGAGCAGTTCTTC
CASSLAPGLAQNEQFF
>TRBJ1-6|many|NA|TRBV7-9
TGTGCCAGCAGCATCAAAGGAAATTCACCCCTCCACTTT
CASSIKGNSPLHF
>TRBJ2-2|few|NA|TRBV6-2/TRBV6-3
TGTGCCAGCAGTTATGCGAGAAACACCGGGGAGCTGTTTTTT
CASSYARNTGELFF
>TRBJ2-2|once|NA|TRBV10-3
TGTGCCACGACCCTGGCCCGCTTAGACACGAACACCGGGGAGCTGTTTTTT
CATTLARLDTNTGELFF
>TRBJ2-7|many|NA|TRBV12-3/TRBV12-4
TGTGCCAGCAGTGGTGACGCGTGGCAGCAGTACTTC
CASSGDAWQQYF
>TRBJ1-3|NA|NA|TRBV7-9
TGTGCCAGCAGCTTTTTTCAGGGTTGGAGCTCTGGAAACACCATATATTTT
CASSFFQGWSSGNTIYF
>TRBJ1-2|many|NA|TRBV7-2
TGTGCCAGCAGCTTAACAGACAGGCCCGGTGATGGCTACACCTTC
CASSLTDRPGDGYTF
>TRBJ1-5|many|NA|TRBV7-9
TGTGCCAGCTCCGTACAGGATCTTAGGGGCAATCAGCCCCAGCATTTT
CASSVQDLRGNQPQHF
>TRBJ2-1|many|NA|TRBV7-2
TGTGCCAGCAGCCCGGGGGGCCGCTACAATGAGCAGTTCTTC
CASSPGGRYNEQFF
>TRBJ2-7|many|NA|TRBV23-1
TGCGCCAGCAGCCGCGGCTCCTACGAGCAGTACTTC
CASSRGSYEQYF
>TRBJ2-5|many|NA|TRBV19
TGTGCCAGCGGGACTTACCAAGAGACCCAGTACTTC
CASGTYQETQYF
>TRBJ1-5|many|NA|TRBV28
TGTGCCAGCCTACGGCCCATTAGCAATCAGCCCCAGCATTTT
CASLRPISNQPQHF
>TRBJ1-1|many|NA|TRBV7-9
TGTGCCAGCAGCTTAGAGACCGGAGGGGACACTGAAGCTTTCTTT
CASSLETGGDTEAFF